This TCR beta chain was captured by sequencing in a study of OX40 agonist ivuxolimab in advanced cancers. Germline values: CDR1 SGHTA, CDR2 FQGNSA. The CDR3 runs to 17 residues. The J segment lost 1 base and the V segment lost 0 bases, leaving 5 bases of the junction unmatched. This table comes from immunoSEQ multiplex PCR, and its TCRdb copy is limited to in-frame clones, with some not included. The sample lists over 30,000 clones; less than 90% were seen once. This clone appeared once. This TCR was recovered from an adult with an advanced solid tumor such as melanoma, head and neck, liver or kidney cancer. The material sequenced was CD4+ or CD8+ T cells sorted from blood, taken in a trial of the OX40 agonist ivuxolimab. The chain uses TRBV7-2 and TRBJ2-5, with 10 nucleotides matching TRBD2. The CDR3 here is CASSLALAGALQETQYF. CDR3 nucleotides: TGTGCCAGCAGCTTAGCTCTAGCGGGAGCCCTCCAAGAGACCCAGTACTTC.